This is a list of T cell receptor beta chains from one sample in a study of identifying expanded T cells in peripheral blood. Clones were read by immunoSEQ multiplex PCR, and TCRdb kept only the in-frame ones, dropping some. This sample yields around 66,000 clones, of which more than 75% are seen a single time; less than 5.5% belongs to the top ten. Sequenced input: blood. The receptors shown here come from a person aged 18 to 75 in good health. Each CDR3 is given with its conserved first and last residue.

V | CDR3
TRBV5-5 | CASSPASGRRNEQFF
TRBV28 | CASSFSGGVTGELFF
TRBV5-1 | CASSESRNQPQHF
TRBV9 | CASSDGTGGFEGETQYF
TRBV12-1 | CASSTTASNTGELFF
TRBV5-1 | CADLIQGATYEQYF
TRBV19 | CASSIRIMNTEAFF
TRBV30 | CACPHGTGRNSPLHF
TRBV23-1 | CASSRAGGGTDTQYF
TRBV21-1 | CASTTSGKYKQYF
TRBV5-1 | CASSLVLGAEGNEQFF
TRBV7-8 | CASTLGGYANTGELFF
TRBV6-1 | CASSGGQGIETQYF
TRBV7-9 | CASRLAGIGTDTQYF
TRBV2 | CASSGFGTANEKLFF
TRBV5-1 | CASSLAGVSTEAFF
TRBV6-1 | CASRPSETQYF
TRBV5-1 | CASSLGQGVNTEAFF
TRBV5-5 | CASSLDLSNQPQHF
TRBV9 | CASSPPGTEAFF
TRBV25-1 | CASSESTYEQYF
TRBV28 | CASSLYYEQYF
TRBV5-1 | CASSLARDGKLFF
TRBV5-1 | CASSLASAGGPNEQFF
TRBV5-4 | CASSLGTSGRAGELFF
TRBV15 | CATSRDETVEQFF
TRBV5-4 | CASSLQSGYGYTF
TRBV4-3 | CASSQDLRGGYEQYF
TRBV2 | CASSHSYRAIRPETQYF
TRBV23-1 | CATNRGEAFF
TRBV6-4 | CASSPGESSYNEQFF
TRBV7-9 | CASSFNRNGYTF
TRBV2 | CASSEPRYEQYF
TRBV27 | CASSSVTDTQYF
TRBV4-2 | CASSQGPGSSYNEQFF
TRBV7-6 | CASSLATSGNTGELFF
TRBV6-1 | CASRSAAEGTLHF
TRBV7-2 | CASSLPRGLAGANTGELFF
TRBV5-6 | CASSGFGDLPREKLFF
TRBV14 | CASSPLRPQETQYF
TRBV9 | CASSVELAGFTDTQYF
TRBV10-1 | CASSGGRIPYEQYF
TRBV29-1 | CSVDGGRDTDTQYF
TRBV5-1 | CASSRRGPGPGELFF
TRBV18 | CATQASGLTDTQYF
TRBV13 | CASSSQLGASYEQYF
TRBV21-1 | CASSKLPGQGNEKLFF
TRBV19 | CASSIDSEDSPLHF
TRBV5-1 | CASSLDRAQETQYF
TRBV5-1 | CASTEQGPNYGYTF
TRBV5-6 | CASSSDRARSYEQFF
TRBV28 | CASSWGTSSNQPQHF
TRBV5-6 | CASSLTEAWGYEQYF
TRBV4-1 | CASSQGRGQYNEQFF
TRBV11-2 | CASSLTLGAAGYEQYF